What follows are 9 T cell receptor beta chains derived from one specimen sequenced in a study of molecular identifiers for immune sequencing clone quantification. TCRdb recomputed calls from the PCR reads with MiXCR, one row per CDR3 protein. This sample yields about 65,000 distinct CDR3 sequences, of which less than 20% are seen a single time; around 1.5% belongs to the top ten. Sequencing used naive CD8+ T cells from blood, with Jurkat cell RNA spiked in. Indicated subset: FACS-sorted CD8+CD4-CCR7+CD45RA+ naive T cells. These receptors came from a human donor in good health. Some libraries in this study had Jurkat cell RNA spiked in.

This clonotype was detected ten times or more. The gene calls are TRBV7-9 and TRBJ2-7; the D gene is possibly TRBD1 (5 bases). CDR3 length: 15 residues. The V gene lost 5 bases and the J gene lost 2 bases, with 16 bases spanning the gap. The germline V gene encodes CDR1 SEHNR and CDR2 FQNEAQ (reference sequence). In DNA form, the CDR3 reads TGTGCCAGCAGCCAACAGGCACAGGTGACCTACGAGCAGTACTTC. Its protein product is CASSQQAQVTYEQYF.

This clonotype was seen more than once but under ten times. V gene TRBV27 combines with J gene TRBJ2-2; 15 nucleotides align to TRBD2. The trim removed 5 bases at V and 7 bases at J, leaving 11 bases unmatched. Germline values: CDR1 MNHEY, CDR2 SMNVEV (reference sequence). CDR3 length equals 18 residues. The CDR3 DNA reads as TGTGCCAGCAGTCTCCTAGGACTAGCGGGAGGGCCCGGCGGGGAGCTGTTTTTT. This translates into CASSLLGLAGGPGGELFF.

This clonotype has just a few counts. This chain joins TRBV28 and TRBJ2-7; TRBD1 might be the D (5 bases). The CDR3 length is 15 residues. Trimming took 1 base from V and 2 from J, leaving 12 bases between them. Germline assignment: CDR1 MDHEN and CDR2 SYDVKM. This chain's CDR3 is CASSLFLDTAYEQYF. CDR3 nucleotide sequence: TGTGCCAGCAGTTTATTTTTGGACACCGCCTACGAGCAGTACTTC.

Many counts were recorded for this clonotype. V gene TRBV14 combines with J gene TRBJ2-7; D not resolved. The CDR3 spans 12 residues. Trimming removed 4 bases from V and 3 bases from J, with 7 bases in between. The germline CDR1 and CDR2 sequences are SGHDN and FVKESK. The DNA for the CDR3 is TGTGCCAGCAGCCTGCTTTTCTACGAGCAGTACTTC. Protein sequence: CASSLLFYEQYF.

At least ten counts were recorded for this clonotype. The chain uses TRBV5-1 and TRBJ2-7; 10 bases match TRBD1. The germline V gene has CDR1 SGHRS and CDR2 YFSETQ. Losses at the gene ends were 0 bases for V and 4 bases for J; bases not matched to a gene: 1. The CDR3 sequence is 14 residues long. The CDR3 DNA reads TGCGCCAGCAGCTTGGTGGGACAGGGGTACGAGCAGTACTTC. Translated, it gives CASSLVGQGYEQYF.

This clonotype was counted at least ten times. V usage is TRBV6-1 and J usage is TRBJ2-1, with 7 positions matching TRBD2. Germline CDR1 is MNHNS and CDR2 is SASEGT. The CDR3 sequence is 13 residues long. J lost 8 bases, V lost 1 base, and 2 bases had no gene match. CDR3 residues: CASSEGGGYEQFF. In nucleotides, the CDR3 is TGTGCCAGCAGTGAAGGCGGGGGTTATGAGCAGTTCTTC.

This clonotype was picked up many times. J is TRBJ1-6 and V is TRBV4-1; D uncertain. V was pared by 0 bases and J by 7 bases, with 13 bases between. This CDR3 region has 16 residues. CDR1 is MGHRA, CDR2 YSYEKL, per germline. The CDR3 region has the DNA TGCGCCAGCAGCCAAGAGTACGCCCAGAGAAATTCACCCCTCCACTTT. As protein: CASSQEYAQRNSPLHF.

This clonotype was observed at least ten times. The V call is TRBV7-2, the J call TRBJ2-7, with a tentative D call TRBD2 (6 bases). CDR3 length: 14 residues. Germline loops: CDR1 SGHTA, CDR2 FQGNSA. V was clipped by 1 base and J by 7 bases, with 14 bases between them. CDR3 loop: CASSLVSSVDEQYF. The CDR3 DNA follows: TGTGCCAGCAGCTTAGTGTCTAGCGTTGATGAGCAGTACTTC.

This clonotype has at least ten counts. The chain employs TRBV9 and TRBJ2-7; D not certain. Deletions cut 0 bases from V and 5 bases from J, with 18 bases between. The CDR3 covers 16 residues. Germline V gene lookup returns CDR1 SGDLS and CDR2 YYNGEE. The CDR3 nucleotides are TGTGCCAGCAGCGTAGGAGGCGGTAACCCCTTGAACGAGCAGTACTTC. As protein: CASSVGGGNPLNEQYF.